These 5 T cell receptor beta chains came from one sample sequenced in a study of shared clonotypes between healthy human individuals. Terminally differentiated effector memory CD45RA+ cells were excluded from the naive CD8 cells, which were CD45RO-negative and positively selected for CCR7. Sequencing used immunoSEQ multiplex PCR; TCRdb keeps in-frame clones, though not all of them. The profile shows about 2 million clones, around 96% of them singletons. Sequencing used naive CD8+ T cells sorted from blood. These receptors all come from a man between 18 and 29 years old in good health.

The chain uses TRBV5-1 and TRBJ2-5; the match to TRBD1 covers 10 bases. The CDR3 extends over 14 amino acids. V gave up 3 bases and J gave up 4 bases; unmatched junction bases: 3. Germline assignment: CDR1 SGHRS and CDR2 YFSETQ. The DNA of the CDR3 is TGCGCCAGCAGCTCGGGACAGGGGATAGAGACCCAGTACTTC. Encoded protein: CASSSGQGIETQYF.

The chain employs TRBV10-2 and TRBJ2-7; D may be TRBD2 (6 bases). The CDR3 spans 15 residues. Trimming left V 5 bases short and J 0 bases short, with 14 bases between. Per germline, CDR1 WSHSY and CDR2 SAAADI. The CDR3 DNA reads TGCGCCAGCAGTACGAGTCCGGGGGACTCCTACGAGCAGTACTTC. It codes for CASSTSPGDSYEQYF.

The V gene is TRBV27, the J gene TRBJ2-1, with 7 bases that match TRBD2. Trimming at V came to 5 bases and at J to 3 bases, leaving 10 bases not matched to a gene. The CDR3 covers 16 residues. Germline V gene lookup returns CDR1 MNHEY and CDR2 SMNVEV (reference sequence). The CDR3 DNA follows: TGTGCCAGCAGTGGGGCGGCGGGGGAGCTCTACAATGAGCAGTTCTTC. This codes for CASSGAAGELYNEQFF.

On this clone: At the DNA level, this CDR3 is encoded by other sequences in the same sample as well. The genes are TRBV9 and TRBJ2-7; the D gene is possibly TRBD2 (5 bases). This CDR3 has 13 amino acids. V lost 2 bases, J lost 2 bases, and 8 bases lay in between. Per the germline V gene, CDR1 is SGDLS and CDR2 is YYNGEE. Here the CDR3 DNA reads TGTGCCAGCAGCGTTGGTAGCGCCTACGAGCAGTACTTC. This translates into CASSVGSAYEQYF.

This clone has only one observation. The chain is built from TRBV28 and TRBJ2-3, with no clear D. Germline V lookup: CDR1 MDHEN, CDR2 SYDVKM. V was cut by 1 base and J by 0 bases, with 8 bases left in between. The CDR3 runs 15 residues. This CDR3 reads CASSLYSESTDTQYF. CDR3 in DNA: TGTGCCAGCAGTTTATACTCTGAGAGCACAGATACGCAGTATTTT.